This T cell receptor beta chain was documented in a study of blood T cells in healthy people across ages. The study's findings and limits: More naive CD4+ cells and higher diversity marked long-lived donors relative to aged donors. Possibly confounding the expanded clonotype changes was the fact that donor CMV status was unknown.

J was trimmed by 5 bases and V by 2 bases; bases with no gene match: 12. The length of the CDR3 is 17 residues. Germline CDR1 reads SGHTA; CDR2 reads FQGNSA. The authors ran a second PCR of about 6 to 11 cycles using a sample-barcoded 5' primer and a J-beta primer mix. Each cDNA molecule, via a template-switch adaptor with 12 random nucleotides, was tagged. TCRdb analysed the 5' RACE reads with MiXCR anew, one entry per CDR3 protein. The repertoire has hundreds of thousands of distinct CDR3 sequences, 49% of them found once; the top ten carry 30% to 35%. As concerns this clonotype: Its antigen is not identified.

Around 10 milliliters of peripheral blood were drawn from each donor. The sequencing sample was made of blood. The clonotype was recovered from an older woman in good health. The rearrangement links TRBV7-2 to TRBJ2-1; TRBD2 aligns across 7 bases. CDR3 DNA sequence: TGTGCCAGCAGCTTATCCCATAGCGGGTGGGGTGACAATGAGCAGTTCTTC. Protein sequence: CASSLSHSGWGDNEQFF. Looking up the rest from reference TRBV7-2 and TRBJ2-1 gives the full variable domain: GAGVSQSPSNKVTEKGKDVELRCDPISGHTALYWYRQSLGQGLEFLIYFQGNSAPDKSGLPSDRFSAERTGGSVSTLTIQRTQQEDSAVYLCASSLSHSGWGDNEQFFGPGTRLTVL.